This TCR beta chain derives from a study of control samples from healthy donors and cancer patients. The V end lost 4 bases, the J end lost 2 bases, and 9 bases lay between the germline ends. Per the germline V gene, CDR1 is LGHNA and CDR2 is YSLEER. This CDR3 has 13 residues. Sequenced by immunoSEQ multiplex PCR; TCRdb stores in-frame clones only, minus some. Among about 220,000 clones listed, roughly 94% were seen once. V and J are TRBV4-3 and TRBJ2-7; TRBD1 is a possible D gene (6 bases). Sequenced: blood. The clonotype was recovered from a man in his fifties in good health. Written as DNA, the CDR3 is TGCGCCAGCAGCCCGGACAGACCCTACGAGCAGTACTTC. Its translation is CASSPDRPYEQYF.